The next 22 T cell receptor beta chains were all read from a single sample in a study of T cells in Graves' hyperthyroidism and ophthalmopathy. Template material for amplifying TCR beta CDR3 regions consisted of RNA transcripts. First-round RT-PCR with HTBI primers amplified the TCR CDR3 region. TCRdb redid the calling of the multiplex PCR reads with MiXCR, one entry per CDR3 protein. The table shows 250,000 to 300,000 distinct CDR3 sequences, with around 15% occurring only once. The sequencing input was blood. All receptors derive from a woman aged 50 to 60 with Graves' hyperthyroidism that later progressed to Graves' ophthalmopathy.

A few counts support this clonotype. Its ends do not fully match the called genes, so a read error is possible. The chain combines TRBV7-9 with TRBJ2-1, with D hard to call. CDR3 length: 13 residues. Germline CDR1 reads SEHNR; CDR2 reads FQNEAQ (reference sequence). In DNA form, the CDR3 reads TGTGCCAGCAGCTTCGACGAATACAATGGGCAGTTCTTC. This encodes CASSFDEYNGQFF.

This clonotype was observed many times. The CDR3 nucleotides read TGCAGTGCCCGGGTAGGCTCCAGCACAGATACGCAGTATTTT. It translates to CSARVGSSTDTQYF. This chain connects TRBV20-1 to TRBJ2-3; D remains ambiguous. Germline-derived CDR1 and CDR2 are DFQATT and SNEGSKA (reference sequence). Trimming removed 6 bases from V and 0 bases from J, with 13 bases in between. The CDR3 loop spans 14 amino acids.

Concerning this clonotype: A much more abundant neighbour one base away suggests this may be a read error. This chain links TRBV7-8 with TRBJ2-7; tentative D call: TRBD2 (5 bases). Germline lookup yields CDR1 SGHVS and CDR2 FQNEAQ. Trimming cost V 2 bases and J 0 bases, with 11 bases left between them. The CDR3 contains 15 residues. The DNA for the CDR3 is TGTGCCAGCAGCTTATTTAGGACTGCCTCCTACGAGCAGTACTTC. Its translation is CASSLFRTASYEQYF.

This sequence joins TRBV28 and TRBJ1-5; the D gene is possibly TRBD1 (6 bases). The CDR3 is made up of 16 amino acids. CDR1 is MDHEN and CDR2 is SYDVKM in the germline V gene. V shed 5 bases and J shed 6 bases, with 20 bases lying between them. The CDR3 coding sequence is TGTGCCAGCAGTCCTCCGGGGCAGGGGAGGAGTCAGCCCCAGCATTTT. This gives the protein CASSPPGQGRSQPQHF.

CDR3 protein: CASSTPSGTYEQYF. CDR3 nucleotide sequence: TGTGCCAGCAGCACCCCTAGCGGGACATACGAGCAGTACTTC. This sequence joins TRBV5-5 and TRBJ2-7, with TRBD2 matching 9 bases. The V segment lost 4 bases and the J segment 4 bases; nucleotides outside the gene matches: 6. The germline V gene encodes CDR1 SGHKS and CDR2 YYEKEE (reference sequence). The CDR3 runs 14 residues. The full variable domain, with the rest looked up from reference TRBV5-5 and TRBJ2-7, is DAGVTQSPTHLIKTRGQQVTLRCSPISGHKSVSWYQQVLGQGPQFIFQYYEKEERGRGNFPDRFSARQFPNYSSELNVNALLLGDSALYLCASSTPSGTYEQYFGPGTRLTVT.

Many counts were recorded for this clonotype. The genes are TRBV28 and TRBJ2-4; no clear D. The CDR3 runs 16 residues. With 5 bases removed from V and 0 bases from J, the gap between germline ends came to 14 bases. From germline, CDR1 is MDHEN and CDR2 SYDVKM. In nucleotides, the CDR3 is TGTGCCAGCAGTGCGCGAGCCTCAGAAGCCAAAAACATTCAGTACTTC. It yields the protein CASSARASEAKNIQYF. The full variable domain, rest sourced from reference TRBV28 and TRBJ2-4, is DVKVTQSSRYLVKRTGEKVFLECVQDMDHENMFWYRQDPGLGLRLIYFSYDVKMKEKGDIPEGYSVSREKKERFSLILESASTNQTSMYLCASSARASEAKNIQYFGAGTRLSVL.

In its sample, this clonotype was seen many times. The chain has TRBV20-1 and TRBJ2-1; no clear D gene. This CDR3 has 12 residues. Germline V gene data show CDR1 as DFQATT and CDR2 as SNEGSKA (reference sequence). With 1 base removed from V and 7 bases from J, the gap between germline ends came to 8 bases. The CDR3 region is CSARVQHNEQFF. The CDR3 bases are TGCAGTGCTAGAGTGCAGCATAATGAGCAGTTCTTC.

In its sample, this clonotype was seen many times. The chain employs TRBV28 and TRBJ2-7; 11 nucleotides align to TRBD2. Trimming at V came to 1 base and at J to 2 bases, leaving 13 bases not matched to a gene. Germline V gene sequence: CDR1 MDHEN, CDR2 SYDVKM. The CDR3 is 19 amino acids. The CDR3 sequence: CASSLFLVLAGVGPYEQYF. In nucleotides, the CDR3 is TGTGCCAGCAGTTTATTCTTGGTACTAGCGGGAGTTGGGCCCTACGAGCAGTACTTC.

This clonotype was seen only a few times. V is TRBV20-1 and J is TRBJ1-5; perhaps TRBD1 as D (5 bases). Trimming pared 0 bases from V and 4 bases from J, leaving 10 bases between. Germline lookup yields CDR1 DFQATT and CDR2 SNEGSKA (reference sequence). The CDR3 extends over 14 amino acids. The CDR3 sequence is CSAREGRGNQPQHF. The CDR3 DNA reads TGCAGTGCTAGAGAGGGGAGGGGTAATCAGCCCCAGCATTTT.

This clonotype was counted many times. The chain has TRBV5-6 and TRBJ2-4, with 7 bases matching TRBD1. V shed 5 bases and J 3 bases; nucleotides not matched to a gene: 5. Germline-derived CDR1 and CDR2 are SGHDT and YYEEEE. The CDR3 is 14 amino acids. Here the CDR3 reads CASRATGFKNIQYF. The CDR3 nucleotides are TGTGCCAGCAGAGCGACAGGGTTCAAAAACATTCAGTACTTC.

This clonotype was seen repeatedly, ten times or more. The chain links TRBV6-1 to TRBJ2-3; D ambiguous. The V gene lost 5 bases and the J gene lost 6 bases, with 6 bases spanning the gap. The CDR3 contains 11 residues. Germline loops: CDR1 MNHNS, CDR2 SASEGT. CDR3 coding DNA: TGTGCCAGCAGTATCCTTGATACGCAGTATTTT. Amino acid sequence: CASSILDTQYF.

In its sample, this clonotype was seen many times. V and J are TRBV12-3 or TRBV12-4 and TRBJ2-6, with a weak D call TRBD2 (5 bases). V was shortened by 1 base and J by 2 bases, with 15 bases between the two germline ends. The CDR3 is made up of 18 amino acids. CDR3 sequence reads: CASSLGSEGPPGANVLTF. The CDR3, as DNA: TGTGCCAGCAGTTTAGGGAGCGAGGGCCCCCCTGGGGCCAACGTCCTGACTTTC.

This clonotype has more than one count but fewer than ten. This CDR3 reads CASSPFLGEKLFF. In nucleotides, the CDR3 is TGTGCCAGCAGCCCCTTCCTGGGGGAAAAACTGTTTTTT. This chain joins TRBV3-1 and TRBJ1-4; D not certain. The CDR3 consists of 13 residues. V lost 4 bases to trimming and J lost 8 bases, with 11 bases between them. CDR1 is LGHDT and CDR2 is YNNKEL in the germline V gene (reference sequence).

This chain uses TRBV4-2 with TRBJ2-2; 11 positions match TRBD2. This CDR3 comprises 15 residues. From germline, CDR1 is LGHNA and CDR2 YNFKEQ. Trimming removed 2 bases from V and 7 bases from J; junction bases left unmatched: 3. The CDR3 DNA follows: TGTGCCAGCAGCCAAACTAGCGGGAGTAACGGGGAGCTGTTTTTT. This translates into CASSQTSGSNGELFF.

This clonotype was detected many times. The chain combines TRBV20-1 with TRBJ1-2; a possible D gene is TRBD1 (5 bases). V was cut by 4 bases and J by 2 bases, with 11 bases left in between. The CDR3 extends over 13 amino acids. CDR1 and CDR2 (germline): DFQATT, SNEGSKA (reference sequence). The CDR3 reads CSANRRENYGYTF. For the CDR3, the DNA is TGCAGTGCTAACCGCAGGGAAAACTATGGCTACACCTTC.

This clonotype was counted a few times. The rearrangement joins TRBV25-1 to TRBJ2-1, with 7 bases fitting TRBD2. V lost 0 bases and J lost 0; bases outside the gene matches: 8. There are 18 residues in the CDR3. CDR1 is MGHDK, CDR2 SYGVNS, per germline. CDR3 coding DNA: TGTGCCAGCAGTGAATACATGAGCCGCGGGAGCTCCTACAATGAGCAGTTCTTC. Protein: CASSEYMSRGSSYNEQFF. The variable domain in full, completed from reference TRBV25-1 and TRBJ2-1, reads EADIYQTPRYLVIGTGKKITLECSQTMGHDKMYWYQQDPGMELHLIHYSYGVNSTEKGDLSSESTVSRIRTEHFPLTLESARPSHTSQYLCASSEYMSRGSSYNEQFFGPGTRLTVL.

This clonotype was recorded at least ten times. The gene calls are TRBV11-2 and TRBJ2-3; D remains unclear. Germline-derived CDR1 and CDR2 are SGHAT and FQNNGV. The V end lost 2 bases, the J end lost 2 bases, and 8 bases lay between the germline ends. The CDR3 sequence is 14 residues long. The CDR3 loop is CASSLSMATDTQYF. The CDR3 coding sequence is TGTGCCAGCAGCTTAAGCATGGCCACAGATACGCAGTATTTT.

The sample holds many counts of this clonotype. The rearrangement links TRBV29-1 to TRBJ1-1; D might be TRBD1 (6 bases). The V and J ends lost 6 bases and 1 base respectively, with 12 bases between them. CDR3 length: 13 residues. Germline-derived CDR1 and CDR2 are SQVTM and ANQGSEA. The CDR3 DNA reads TGCAGCGTCGAGGCGGGGGCGAACACTGAAGCTTTCTTT. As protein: CSVEAGANTEAFF.

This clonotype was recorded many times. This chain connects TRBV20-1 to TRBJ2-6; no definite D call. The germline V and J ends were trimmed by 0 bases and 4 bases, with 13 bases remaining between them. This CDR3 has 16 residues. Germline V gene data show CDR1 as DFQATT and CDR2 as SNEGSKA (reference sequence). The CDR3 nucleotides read TGCAGTGCTAGAGAATTAACGAGGATCGGGGCCAACGTCCTGACTTTC. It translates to CSARELTRIGANVLTF.

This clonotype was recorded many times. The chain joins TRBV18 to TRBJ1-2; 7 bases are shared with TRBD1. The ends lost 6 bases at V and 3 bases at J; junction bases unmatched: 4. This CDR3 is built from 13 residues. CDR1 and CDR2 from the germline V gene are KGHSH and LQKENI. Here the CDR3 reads CASSSGQHYGYTF. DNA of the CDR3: TGTGCCAGCTCCTCGGGACAGCACTATGGCTACACCTTC.

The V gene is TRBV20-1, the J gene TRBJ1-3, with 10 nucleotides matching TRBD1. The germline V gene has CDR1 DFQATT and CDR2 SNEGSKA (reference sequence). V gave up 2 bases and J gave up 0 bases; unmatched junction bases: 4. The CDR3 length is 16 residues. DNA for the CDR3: TGCAGTGCTAGACCAGGGACAGGGGACTCTGGAAACACCATATATTTT. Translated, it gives CSARPGTGDSGNTIYF.

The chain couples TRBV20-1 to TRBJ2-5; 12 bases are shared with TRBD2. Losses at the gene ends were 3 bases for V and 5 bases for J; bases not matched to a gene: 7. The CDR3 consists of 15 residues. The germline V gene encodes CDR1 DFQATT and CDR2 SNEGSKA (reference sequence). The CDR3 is CSASPTSGSRETQYF. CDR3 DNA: TGCAGTGCTAGCCCGACTAGCGGGAGTCGGGAGACCCAGTACTTC.